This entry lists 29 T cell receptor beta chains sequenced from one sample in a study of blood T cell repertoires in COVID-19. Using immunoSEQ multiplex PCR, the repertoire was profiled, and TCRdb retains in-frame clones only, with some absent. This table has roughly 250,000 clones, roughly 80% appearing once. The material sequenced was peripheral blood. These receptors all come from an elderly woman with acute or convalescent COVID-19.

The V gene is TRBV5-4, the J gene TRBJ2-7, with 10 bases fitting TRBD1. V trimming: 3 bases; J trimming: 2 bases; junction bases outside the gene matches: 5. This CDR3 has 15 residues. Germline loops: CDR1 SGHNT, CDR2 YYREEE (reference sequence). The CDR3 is CASSSSGTGAYEQYF. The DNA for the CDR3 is TGTGCCAGCAGCTCCTCCGGGACAGGGGCCTACGAGCAGTACTTC.

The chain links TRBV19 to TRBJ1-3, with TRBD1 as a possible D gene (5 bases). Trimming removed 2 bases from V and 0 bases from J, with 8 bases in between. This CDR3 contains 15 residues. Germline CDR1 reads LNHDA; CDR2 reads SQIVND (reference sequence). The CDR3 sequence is CASSIYRSSGNTIYF. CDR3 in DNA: TGTGCCAGTAGTATATACAGGTCCTCTGGAAACACCATATATTTT.

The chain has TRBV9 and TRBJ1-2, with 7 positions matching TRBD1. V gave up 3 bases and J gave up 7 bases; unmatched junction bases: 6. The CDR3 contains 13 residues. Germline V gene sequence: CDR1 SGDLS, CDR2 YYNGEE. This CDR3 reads CASSADRDPGYTF. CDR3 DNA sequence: TGTGCCAGCAGCGCAGACAGGGATCCTGGCTACACCTTC. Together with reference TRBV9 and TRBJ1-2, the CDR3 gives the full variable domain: DSGVTQTPKHLITATGQRVTLRCSPRSGDLSVYWYQQSLDQGLQFLIQYYNGEERAKGNILERFSAQQFPDLHSELNLSSLELGDSALYFCASSADRDPGYTFGSGTRLTVV.

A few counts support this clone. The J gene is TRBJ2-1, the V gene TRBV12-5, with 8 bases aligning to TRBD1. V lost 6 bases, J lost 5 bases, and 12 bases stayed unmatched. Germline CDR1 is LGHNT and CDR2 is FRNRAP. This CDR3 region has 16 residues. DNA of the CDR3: TGTGCTAGTGGATCTGGACAGGGAGTTGACCACAATGAGCAGTTCTTC. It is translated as CASGSGQGVDHNEQFF.

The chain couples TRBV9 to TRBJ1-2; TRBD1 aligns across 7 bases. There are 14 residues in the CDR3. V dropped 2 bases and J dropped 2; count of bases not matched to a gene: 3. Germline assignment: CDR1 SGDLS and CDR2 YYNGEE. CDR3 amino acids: CASSVSGGNYGYTF. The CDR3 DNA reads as TGTGCCAGCAGCGTCTCAGGGGGAAACTATGGCTACACCTTC.

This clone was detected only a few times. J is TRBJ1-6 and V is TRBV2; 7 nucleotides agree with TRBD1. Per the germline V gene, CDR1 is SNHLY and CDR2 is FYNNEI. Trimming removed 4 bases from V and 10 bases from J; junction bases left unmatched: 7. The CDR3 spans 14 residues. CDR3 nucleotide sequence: TGTGCCAGCAGTGGGGACAGCGGTAGATCACCCCTCCACTTT. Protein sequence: CASSGDSGRSPLHF. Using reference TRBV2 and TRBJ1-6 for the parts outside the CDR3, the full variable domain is EPEVTQTPSHQVTQMGQEVILRCVPISNHLYFYWYRQILGQKVEFLVSFYNNEISEKSEIFDDQFSVERPDGSNFTLKIRSTKLEDSAMYFCASSGDSGRSPLHFGNGTRLTVT.

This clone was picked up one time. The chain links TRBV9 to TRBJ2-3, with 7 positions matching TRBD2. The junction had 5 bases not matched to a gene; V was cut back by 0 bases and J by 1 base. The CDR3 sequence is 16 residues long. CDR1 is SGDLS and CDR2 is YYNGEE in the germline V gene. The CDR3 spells CASSVGGGSRTDTQYF. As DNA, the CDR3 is TGTGCCAGCAGCGTAGGGGGAGGGAGCCGCACAGATACGCAGTATTTT.

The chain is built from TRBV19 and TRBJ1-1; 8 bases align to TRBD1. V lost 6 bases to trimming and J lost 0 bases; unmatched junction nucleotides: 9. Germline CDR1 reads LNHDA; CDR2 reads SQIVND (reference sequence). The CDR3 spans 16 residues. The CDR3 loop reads CASSLSTGGLNTEAFF. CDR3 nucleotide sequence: TGTGCCAGTAGCCTTTCCACAGGGGGTTTGAACACTGAAGCTTTCTTT. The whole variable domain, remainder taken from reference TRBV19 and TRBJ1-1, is DGGITQSPKYLFRKEGQNVTLSCEQNLNHDAMYWYRQDPGQGLRLIYYSQIVNDFQKGDIAEGYSVSREKKESFPLTVTSAQKNPTAFYLCASSLSTGGLNTEAFFGQGTRLTVV.

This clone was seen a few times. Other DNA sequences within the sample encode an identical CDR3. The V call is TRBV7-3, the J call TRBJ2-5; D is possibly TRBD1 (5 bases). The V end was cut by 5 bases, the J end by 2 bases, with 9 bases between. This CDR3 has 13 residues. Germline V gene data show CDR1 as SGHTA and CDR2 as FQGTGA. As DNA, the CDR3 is TGTGCCAGCAGCCTGGGGCAGCAAGAGACCCAGTACTTC. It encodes CASSLGQQETQYF.

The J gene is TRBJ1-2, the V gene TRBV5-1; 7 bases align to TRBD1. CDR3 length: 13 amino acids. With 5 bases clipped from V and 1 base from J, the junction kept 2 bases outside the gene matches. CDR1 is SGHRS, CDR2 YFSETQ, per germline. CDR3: CASSRDSNYGYTF. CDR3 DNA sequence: TGCGCCAGCAGTCGGGACAGTAACTATGGCTACACCTTC.

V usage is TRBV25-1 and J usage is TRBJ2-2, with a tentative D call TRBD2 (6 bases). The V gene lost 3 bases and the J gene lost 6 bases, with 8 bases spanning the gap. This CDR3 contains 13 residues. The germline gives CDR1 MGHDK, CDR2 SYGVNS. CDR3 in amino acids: CASSDREAGELFF. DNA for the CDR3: TGTGCCAGCAGTGACAGGGAGGCCGGGGAGCTGTTTTTT.

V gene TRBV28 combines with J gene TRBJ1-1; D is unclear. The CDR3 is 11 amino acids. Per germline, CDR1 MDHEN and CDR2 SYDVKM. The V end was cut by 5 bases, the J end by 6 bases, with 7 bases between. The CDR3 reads CASSLPPEAFF. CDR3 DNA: TGTGCCAGCAGTCTCCCTCCTGAAGCTTTCTTT.

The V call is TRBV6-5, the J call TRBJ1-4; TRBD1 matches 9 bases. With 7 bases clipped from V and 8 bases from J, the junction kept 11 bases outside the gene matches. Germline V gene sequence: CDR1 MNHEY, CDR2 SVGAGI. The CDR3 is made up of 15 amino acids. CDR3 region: CASTPGTGLFEKLFF. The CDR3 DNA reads TGTGCCAGCACTCCTGGGACAGGGTTATTCGAAAAACTGTTTTTT.

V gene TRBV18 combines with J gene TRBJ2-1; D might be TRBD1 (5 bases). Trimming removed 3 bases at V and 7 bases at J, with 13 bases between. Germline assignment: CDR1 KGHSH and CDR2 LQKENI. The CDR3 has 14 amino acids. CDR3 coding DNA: TGTGCCAGCTCACCTCAGGGTTTGGATAATGAGCAGTTCTTC. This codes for CASSPQGLDNEQFF. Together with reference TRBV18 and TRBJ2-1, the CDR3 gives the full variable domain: NAGVMQNPRHLVRRRGQEARLRCSPMKGHSHVYWYRQLPEEGLKFMVYLQKENIIDESGMPKERFSAEFPKEGPSILRIQQVVRGDSAAYFCASSPQGLDNEQFFGPGTRLTVL.

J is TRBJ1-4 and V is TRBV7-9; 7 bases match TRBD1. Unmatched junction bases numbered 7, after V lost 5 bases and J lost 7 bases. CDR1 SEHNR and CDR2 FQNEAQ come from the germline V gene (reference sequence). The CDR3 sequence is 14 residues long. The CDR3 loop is CASSQRGRGEKLFF. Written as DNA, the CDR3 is TGTGCCAGCAGCCAGAGGGGGCGTGGTGAAAAACTGTTTTTT.

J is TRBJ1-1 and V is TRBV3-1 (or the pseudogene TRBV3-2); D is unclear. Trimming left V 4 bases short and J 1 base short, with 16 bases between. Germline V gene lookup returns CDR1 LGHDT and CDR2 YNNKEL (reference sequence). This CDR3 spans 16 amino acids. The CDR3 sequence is CASSPYLRSSNTEAFF. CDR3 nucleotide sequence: TGTGCCAGCAGCCCGTACCTACGGTCATCGAACACTGAAGCTTTCTTT.

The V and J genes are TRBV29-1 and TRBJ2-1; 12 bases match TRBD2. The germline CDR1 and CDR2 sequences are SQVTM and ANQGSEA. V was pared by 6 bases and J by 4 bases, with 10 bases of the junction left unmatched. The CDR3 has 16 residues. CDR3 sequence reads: CSVPLTSGGLYNEQFF. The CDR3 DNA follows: TGCAGCGTGCCCCTGACTAGCGGGGGCTTATACAATGAGCAGTTCTTC.

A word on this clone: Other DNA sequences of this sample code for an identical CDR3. CDR3 protein: CASSLVGGNEQFF. In nucleotides, the CDR3 is TGCGCCAGCAGCTTGGTGGGGGGCAATGAGCAGTTCTTC. This sequence joins TRBV5-1 and TRBJ2-1; D perhaps matches TRBD2 (6 bases). Between the trimmed V and J ends, which lost 0 bases and 6 bases, there was a span of 7 bases. This CDR3 comprises 13 residues. The germline V gene encodes CDR1 SGHRS and CDR2 YFSETQ. The full variable domain, with the rest looked up from reference TRBV5-1 and TRBJ2-1, is KAGVTQTPRYLIKTRGQQVTLSCSPISGHRSVSWYQQTPGQGLQFLFEYFSETQRNKGNFPGRFSGRQFSNSRSEMNVSTLELGDSALYLCASSLVGGNEQFFGPGTRLTVL.

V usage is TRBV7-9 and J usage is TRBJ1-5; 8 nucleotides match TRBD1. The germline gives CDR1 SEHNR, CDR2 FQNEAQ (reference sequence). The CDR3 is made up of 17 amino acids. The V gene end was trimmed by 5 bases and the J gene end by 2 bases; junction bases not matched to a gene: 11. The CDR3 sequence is CASSQTRSTGGNQPQHF. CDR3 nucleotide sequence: TGTGCCAGCAGCCAGACACGATCGACAGGGGGCAATCAGCCCCAGCATTTT. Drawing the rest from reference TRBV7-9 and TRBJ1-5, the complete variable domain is DTGVSQNPRHKITKRGQNVTFRCDPISEHNRLYWYRQTLGQGPEFLTYFQNEAQLEKSRLLSDRFSAERPKGSFSTLEIQRTEQGDSAMYLCASSQTRSTGGNQPQHFGDGTRLSIL.

In nucleotides, the CDR3 is TGTGCCAGCAGCCCCCCTGACAGGGGTGGGGACACTGAAGCTTTCTTT. This codes for CASSPPDRGGDTEAFF. The chain carries TRBV3-1 (or the pseudogene TRBV3-2) and TRBJ1-1; TRBD1 aligns across 8 bases. The CDR3 length is 16 residues. With V trimmed by 4 bases and J by 3 bases, 10 bases remained unmatched. CDR1 is LGHDT and CDR2 is YNNKEL in the germline V gene (reference sequence).

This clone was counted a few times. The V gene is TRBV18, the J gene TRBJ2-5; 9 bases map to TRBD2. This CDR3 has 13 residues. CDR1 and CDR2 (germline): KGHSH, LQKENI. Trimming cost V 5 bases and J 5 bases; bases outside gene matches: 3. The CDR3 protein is CASSNLAGETQYF. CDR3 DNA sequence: TGTGCCAGCTCAAATCTAGCGGGGGAGACCCAGTACTTC.

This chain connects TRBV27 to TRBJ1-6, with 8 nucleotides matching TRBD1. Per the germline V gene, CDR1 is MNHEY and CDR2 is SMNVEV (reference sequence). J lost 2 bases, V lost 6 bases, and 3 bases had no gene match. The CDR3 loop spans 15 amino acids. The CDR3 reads CASRVQGAYNSPLHF. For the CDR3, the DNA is TGTGCCAGCAGGGTACAGGGGGCCTATAATTCACCCCTCCACTTT.

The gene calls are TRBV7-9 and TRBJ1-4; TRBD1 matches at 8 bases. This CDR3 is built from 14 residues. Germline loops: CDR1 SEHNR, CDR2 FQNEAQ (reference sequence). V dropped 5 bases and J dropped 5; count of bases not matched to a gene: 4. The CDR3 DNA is TGTGCCAGCAGCATACAGGGGGTGAATGAAAAACTGTTTTTT. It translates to CASSIQGVNEKLFF.

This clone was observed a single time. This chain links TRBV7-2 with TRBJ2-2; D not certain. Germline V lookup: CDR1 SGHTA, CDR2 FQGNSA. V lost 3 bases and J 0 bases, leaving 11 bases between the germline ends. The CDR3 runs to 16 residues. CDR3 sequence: CASSFRLFANTGELFF. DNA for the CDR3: TGTGCCAGCAGCTTTCGACTCTTCGCGAACACCGGGGAGCTGTTTTTT.

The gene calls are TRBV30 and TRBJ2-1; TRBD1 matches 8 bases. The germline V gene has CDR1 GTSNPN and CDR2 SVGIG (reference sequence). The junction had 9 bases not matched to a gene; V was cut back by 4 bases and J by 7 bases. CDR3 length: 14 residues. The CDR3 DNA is TGTGCCTGGAACAGGGGGAACTCTGGGAATGAGCAGTTCTTC. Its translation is CAWNRGNSGNEQFF.

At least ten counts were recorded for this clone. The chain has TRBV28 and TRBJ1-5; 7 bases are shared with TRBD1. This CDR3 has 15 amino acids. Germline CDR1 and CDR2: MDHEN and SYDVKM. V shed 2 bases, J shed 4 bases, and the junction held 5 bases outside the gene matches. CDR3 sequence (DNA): TGTGCCAGCAGTTTAAGAGGGGGCGCGAATCAGCCCCAGCATTTT. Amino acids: CASSLRGGANQPQHF. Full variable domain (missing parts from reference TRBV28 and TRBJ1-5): DVKVTQSSRYLVKRTGEKVFLECVQDMDHENMFWYRQDPGLGLRLIYFSYDVKMKEKGDIPEGYSVSREKKERFSLILESASTNQTSMYLCASSLRGGANQPQHFGDGTRLSIL.

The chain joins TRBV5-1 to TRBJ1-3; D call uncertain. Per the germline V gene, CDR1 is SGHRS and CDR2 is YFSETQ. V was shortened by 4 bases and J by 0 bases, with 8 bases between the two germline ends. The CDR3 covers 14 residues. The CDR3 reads CASSTDYSGNTIYF. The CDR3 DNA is TGCGCCAGCAGCACTGATTACTCTGGAAACACCATATATTTT.

The CDR3 reads CASSLAFDNNSPLHF. CDR3 bases: TGTGCCAGCAGCTTGGCCTTTGACAATAATTCACCCCTCCACTTT. This chain links TRBV5-5 with TRBJ1-6; D is ambiguous. Germline V gene data show CDR1 as SGHKS and CDR2 as YYEKEE (reference sequence). CDR3 size: 15 residues. V was clipped by 0 bases and J by 5 bases, with 9 bases between them.

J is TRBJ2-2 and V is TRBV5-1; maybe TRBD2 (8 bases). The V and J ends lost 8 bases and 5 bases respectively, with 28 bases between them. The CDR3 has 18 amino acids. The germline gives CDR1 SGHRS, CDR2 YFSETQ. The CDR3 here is CASGQGDGLARRTGELFF. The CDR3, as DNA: TGCGCCAGTGGCCAGGGGGACGGACTAGCCCGCCGGACCGGGGAGCTGTTTTTT.